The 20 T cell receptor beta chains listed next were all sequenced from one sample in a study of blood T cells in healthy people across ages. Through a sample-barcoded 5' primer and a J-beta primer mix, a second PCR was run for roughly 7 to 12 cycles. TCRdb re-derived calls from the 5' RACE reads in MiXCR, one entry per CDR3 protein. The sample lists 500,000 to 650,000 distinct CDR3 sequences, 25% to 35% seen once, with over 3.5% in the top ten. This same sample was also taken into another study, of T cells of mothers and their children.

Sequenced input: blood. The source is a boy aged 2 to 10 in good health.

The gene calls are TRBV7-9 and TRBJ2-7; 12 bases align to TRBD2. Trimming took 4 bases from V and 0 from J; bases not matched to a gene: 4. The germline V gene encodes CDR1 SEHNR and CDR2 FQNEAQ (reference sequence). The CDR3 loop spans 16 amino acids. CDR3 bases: TGTGCCAGCAGCTCTGTACTAGCGGGGGGCTCCTACGAGCAGTACTTC. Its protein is CASSSVLAGGSYEQYF.

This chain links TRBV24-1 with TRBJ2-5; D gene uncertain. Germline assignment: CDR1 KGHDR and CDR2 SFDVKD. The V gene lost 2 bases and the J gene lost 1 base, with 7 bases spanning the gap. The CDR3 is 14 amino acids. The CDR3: CATSDSTAQETQYF. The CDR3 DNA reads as TGTGCCACCAGTGATTCCACAGCCCAAGAGACCCAGTACTTC.

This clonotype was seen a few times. CDR3 nucleotides: TGTGCCAGCAGTGAAGACAGGGGGCGGCTCACCTTC. As protein: CASSEDRGRLTF. The chain is built from TRBV2 and TRBJ1-2; TRBD1 matches at 9 bases. Germline loops: CDR1 SNHLY, CDR2 FYNNEI. Losses at the gene ends were 1 base for V and 13 bases for J; bases not matched to a gene: 4. CDR3 length: 12 residues.

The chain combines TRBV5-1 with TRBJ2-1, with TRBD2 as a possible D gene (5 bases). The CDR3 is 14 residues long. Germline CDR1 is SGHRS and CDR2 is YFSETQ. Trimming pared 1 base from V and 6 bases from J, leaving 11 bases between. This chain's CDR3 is CASSLSRAVNEQFF. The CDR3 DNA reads TGCGCCAGCAGCTTGTCGAGGGCCGTCAATGAGCAGTTCTTC.

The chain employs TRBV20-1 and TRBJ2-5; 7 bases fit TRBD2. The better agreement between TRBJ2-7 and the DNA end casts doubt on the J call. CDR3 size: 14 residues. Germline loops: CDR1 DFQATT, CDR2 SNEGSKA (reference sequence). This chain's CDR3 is CSASPSGGSYEQYF. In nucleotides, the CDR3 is TGCAGTGCCAGCCCTAGCGGTGGCTCTTACGAGCAGTACTTC.

CDR3 sequence (DNA): TGTGCCAGCAACTTCGGGGGGGCACAAGAGACCCAGTACTTC. Translation: CASNFGGAQETQYF. V gene TRBV2 combines with J gene TRBJ2-5; 8 positions match TRBD2. Trimming took 7 bases from V and 2 from J; bases not matched to a gene: 6. The CDR3 covers 14 residues. Germline CDR1 reads SNHLY; CDR2 reads FYNNEI.

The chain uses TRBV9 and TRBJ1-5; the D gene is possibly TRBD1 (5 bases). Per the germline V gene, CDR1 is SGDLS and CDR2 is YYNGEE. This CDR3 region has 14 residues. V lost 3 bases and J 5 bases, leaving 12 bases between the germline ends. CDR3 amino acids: CASSGPGSDQPQHF. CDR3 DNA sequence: TGTGCCAGCAGCGGACCAGGGTCCGATCAGCCCCAGCATTTT.

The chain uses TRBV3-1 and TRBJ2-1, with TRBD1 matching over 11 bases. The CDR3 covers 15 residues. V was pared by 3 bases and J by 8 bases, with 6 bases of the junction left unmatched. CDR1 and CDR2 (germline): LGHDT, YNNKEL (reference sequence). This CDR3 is CASSHVGQGVYEQFF. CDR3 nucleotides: TGTGCCAGCAGCCATGTGGGACAGGGGGTATATGAGCAGTTCTTC.

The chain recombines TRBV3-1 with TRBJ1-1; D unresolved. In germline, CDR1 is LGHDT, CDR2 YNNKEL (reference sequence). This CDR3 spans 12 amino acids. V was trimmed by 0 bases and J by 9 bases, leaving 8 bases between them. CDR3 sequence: CASSQDTVQAFF. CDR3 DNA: TGTGCCAGCAGCCAAGATACGGTTCAAGCTTTCTTT. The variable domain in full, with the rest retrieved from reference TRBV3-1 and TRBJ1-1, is DTAVSQTPKYLVTQMGNDKSIKCEQNLGHDTMYWYKQDSKKFLKIMFSYNNKELIINETVPNRFSPKSPDKAHLNLHINSLELGDSAVYFCASSQDTVQAFFGQGTRLTVV.

CDR3: CASGDRYYEQYF. CDR3 nucleotide sequence: TGCGCCAGCGGGGACAGGTACTACGAGCAGTACTTC. The chain joins TRBV10-2 to TRBJ2-7; 8 bases match TRBD1. The CDR3 sequence is 12 residues long. V was pared by 8 bases and J by 3 bases, with 3 bases of the junction left unmatched. Germline loops: CDR1 WSHSY, CDR2 SAAADI.

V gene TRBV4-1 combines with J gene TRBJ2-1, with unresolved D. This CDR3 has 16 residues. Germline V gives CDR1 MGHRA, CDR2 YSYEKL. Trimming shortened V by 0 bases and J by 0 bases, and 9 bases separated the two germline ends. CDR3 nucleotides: TGCGCCAGCAGCCAAGACAGTATCTCCTCCTACAATGAGCAGTTCTTC. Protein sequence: CASSQDSISSYNEQFF.

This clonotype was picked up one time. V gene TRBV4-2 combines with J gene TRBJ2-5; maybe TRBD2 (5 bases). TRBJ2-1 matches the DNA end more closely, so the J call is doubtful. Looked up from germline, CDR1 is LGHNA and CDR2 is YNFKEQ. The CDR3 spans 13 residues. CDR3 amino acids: CASSSGERNEQFF. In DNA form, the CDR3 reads TGTGCCAGCAGTTCTGGGGAGCGGAATGAGCAGTTCTTC.

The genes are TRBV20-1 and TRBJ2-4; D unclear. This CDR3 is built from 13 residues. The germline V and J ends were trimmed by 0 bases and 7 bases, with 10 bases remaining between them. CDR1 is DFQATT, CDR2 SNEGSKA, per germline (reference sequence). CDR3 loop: CSARDRGPNIQYF. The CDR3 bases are TGCAGTGCTAGAGATAGAGGACCCAACATTCAGTACTTC.

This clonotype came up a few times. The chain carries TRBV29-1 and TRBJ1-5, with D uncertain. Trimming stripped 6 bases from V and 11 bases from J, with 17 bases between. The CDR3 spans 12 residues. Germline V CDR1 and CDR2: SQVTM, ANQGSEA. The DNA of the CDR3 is TGCAGCGTCCCCAATCGGAGTGGGGCCCAGCATTTT. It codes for CSVPNRSGAQHF.

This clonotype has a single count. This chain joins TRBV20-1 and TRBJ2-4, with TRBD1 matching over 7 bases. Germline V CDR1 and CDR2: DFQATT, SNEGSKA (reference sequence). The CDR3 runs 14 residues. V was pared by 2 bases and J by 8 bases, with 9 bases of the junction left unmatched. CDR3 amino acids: CSARKTGSGDIQYF. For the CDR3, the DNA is TGCAGTGCTAGAAAGACAGGGTCTGGGGACATTCAGTACTTC.

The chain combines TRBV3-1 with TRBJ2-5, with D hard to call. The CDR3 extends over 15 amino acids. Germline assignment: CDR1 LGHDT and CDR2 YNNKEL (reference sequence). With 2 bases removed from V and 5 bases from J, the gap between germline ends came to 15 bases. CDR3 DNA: TGTGCCAGCAGCCAACGGTACGGGTCTCCGGAGACCCAGTACTTC. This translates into CASSQRYGSPETQYF.

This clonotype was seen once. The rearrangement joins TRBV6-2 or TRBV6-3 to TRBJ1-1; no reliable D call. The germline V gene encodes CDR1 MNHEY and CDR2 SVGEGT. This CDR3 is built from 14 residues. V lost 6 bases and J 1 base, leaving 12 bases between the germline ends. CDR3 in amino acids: CASSYRYRNTEAFF. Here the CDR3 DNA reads TGTGCCAGCAGCTACCGCTACCGGAACACTGAAGCTTTCTTT.

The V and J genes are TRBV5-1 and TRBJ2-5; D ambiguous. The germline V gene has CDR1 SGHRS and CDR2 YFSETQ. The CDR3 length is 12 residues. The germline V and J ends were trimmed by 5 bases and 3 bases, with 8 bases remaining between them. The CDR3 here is CASSTGKETQYF. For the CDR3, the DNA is TGCGCCAGCAGTACCGGAAAAGAGACCCAGTACTTC.

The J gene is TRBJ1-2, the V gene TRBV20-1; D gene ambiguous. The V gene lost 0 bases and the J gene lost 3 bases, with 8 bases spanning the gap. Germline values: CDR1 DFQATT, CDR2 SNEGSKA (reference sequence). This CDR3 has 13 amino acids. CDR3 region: CSAREASDYGYTF. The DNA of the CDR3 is TGCAGTGCTAGAGAGGCATCGGACTATGGCTACACCTTC.

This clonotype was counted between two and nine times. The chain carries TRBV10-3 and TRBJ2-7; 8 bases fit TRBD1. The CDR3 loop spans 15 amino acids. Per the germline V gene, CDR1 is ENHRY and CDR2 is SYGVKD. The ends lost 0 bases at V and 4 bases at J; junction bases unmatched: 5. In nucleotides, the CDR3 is TGTGCCATCAGTGAGTCGTACAGGGGGGATTACGAGCAGTACTTC. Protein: CAISESYRGDYEQYF.